The 11 T cell receptor beta chains below were found in one sample sequenced in a study of blood T cell repertoires in COVID-19. Some clones are missing from TCRdb's copy, which holds only in-frame ones; the method was immunoSEQ multiplex PCR. The sample contains a few hundred thousand clones, around 87% of which appear only once. Sample: PBMCs or T cells enriched from blood (not recorded which). These receptors originate from a man in his thirties or forties who had been exposed to COVID-19.

The J gene is TRBJ2-7, the V gene TRBV30, with TRBD1 identical over 7 bases. CDR3 length equals 12 residues. The V gene end was trimmed by 6 bases and the J gene end by 6 bases; junction bases not matched to a gene: 8. Germline V CDR1 and CDR2: GTSNPN, SVGIG (reference sequence). The CDR3, as DNA: TGTGCCTGCCAGGACAGGCAGCGCGAGCAGTACTTC. The encoded protein is CACQDRQREQYF.

The rearrangement links TRBV12-3 or TRBV12-4 to TRBJ1-5; the D gene is possibly TRBD1 (6 bases). CDR3 length: 13 residues. V lost 6 bases and J lost 7, with 13 bases in between. CDR3 loop: CASRLNREQPQHF. CDR3 coding DNA: TGTGCCAGCAGACTTAACAGGGAACAGCCCCAGCATTTT.

This chain links TRBV9 with TRBJ1-1; D perhaps matches TRBD1 (5 bases). The germline V and J ends were trimmed by 0 bases and 3 bases, with 6 bases remaining between them. Germline CDR1 and CDR2: SGDLS and YYNGEE. The CDR3 totals 13 residues. The chain's CDR3 is CASSVGGDTEAFF. CDR3 DNA: TGTGCCAGCAGCGTAGGGGGCGACACTGAAGCTTTCTTT.

About this clone itself: Other DNA sequences in this sample translate to the same CDR3. This chain links TRBV3-1 (or the pseudogene TRBV3-2) with TRBJ1-3; no reliable D call. This CDR3 spans 15 amino acids. Germline V gene data show CDR1 as LGHDT and CDR2 as YNNKEL (reference sequence). The V end lost 6 bases, the J end lost 0 bases, and 12 bases lay between the germline ends. This chain's CDR3 is CASSQDWSSGNTIYF. CDR3 DNA sequence: TGTGCCAGCAGTCAGGACTGGAGCTCTGGAAACACCATATATTTT.

The count of this clone is one. V is TRBV19 and J is TRBJ2-2, with 7 bases identical to TRBD2. The CDR3 extends over 16 amino acids. Germline V CDR1 and CDR2: LNHDA, SQIVND (reference sequence). V was pared by 4 bases and J by 1 base, with 6 bases of the junction left unmatched. The CDR3 loop reads CASSKTGGMNTGELFF. CDR3 bases: TGTGCCAGTAGTAAAACCGGGGGGATGAACACCGGGGAGCTGTTTTTT.

V is TRBV4-2 and J is TRBJ2-5; 7 bases map to TRBD2. V gave up 0 bases and J gave up 5 bases; unmatched junction bases: 0. This CDR3 is 13 amino acids long. In germline, CDR1 is LGHNA, CDR2 YNFKEQ. The CDR3 nucleotides are TGTGCCAGCAGCCAAGAGGGAGGGGAGACCCAGTACTTC. This encodes CASSQEGGETQYF.

The gene calls are TRBV12-5 and TRBJ1-1, with TRBD1 identical over 10 bases. The germline V gene has CDR1 LGHNT and CDR2 FRNRAP. With 1 base clipped from V and 5 bases from J, the junction kept 13 bases outside the gene matches. The CDR3 contains 18 residues. This CDR3 is CASGLGPFRQGARTEAFF. The CDR3 region has the DNA TGTGCTAGTGGTTTGGGGCCCTTTCGACAGGGGGCGAGAACTGAAGCTTTCTTT.

The chain has TRBV7-2 and TRBJ2-5; 11 bases fit TRBD2. With V trimmed by 4 bases and J by 3 bases, 4 bases remained unmatched. The CDR3 loop spans 15 amino acids. The germline V gene encodes CDR1 SGHTA and CDR2 FQGNSA. CDR3 coding DNA: TGTGCCAGCAGCTCGGTGACTAGCGGGGAAGAGACCCAGTACTTC. This encodes CASSSVTSGEETQYF.

The chain recombines TRBV6-1 with TRBJ2-7; no definite D call. The CDR3 spans 15 residues. V lost 3 bases, J lost 3 bases, and 15 bases lay in between. Looked up from germline, CDR1 is MNHNS and CDR2 is SASEGT. This chain's CDR3 is CASSESHSSNYEQYF. The CDR3 DNA is TGTGCCAGCAGTGAGAGTCACTCCTCGAACTACGAGCAGTACTTC.

The chain couples TRBV2 to TRBJ2-7; 12 positions match TRBD2. CDR1 and CDR2 from the germline V gene are SNHLY and FYNNEI. Trimming took 6 bases from V and 6 from J; bases not matched to a gene: 6. There are 14 residues in the CDR3. The CDR3 DNA follows: TGTGCCAGCAGCAGACTAGCGGGGGTCGTCGAGCAGTACTTC. Its translation: CASSRLAGVVEQYF.

This chain links TRBV18 with TRBJ2-3; 7 bases map to TRBD2. V was clipped by 2 bases and J by 2 bases; unmatched bases: 7. This CDR3 spans 16 amino acids. CDR1 is KGHSH and CDR2 is LQKENI in the germline V gene. CDR3: CASSPIRDYPTDTQYF. The CDR3 DNA follows: TGTGCCAGCTCACCAATCCGGGACTACCCCACAGATACGCAGTATTTT.